These 17 T cell receptor beta chains were sequenced from one sample in a study of T cell changes during pregnancy in multiple sclerosis. Clones were sequenced by immunoSEQ multiplex PCR, and TCRdb holds only the in-frame ones, with some missing. In the table there are approximately 40,000 clones, roughly 91% of which are singletons. The source material was CD4+ T cells from peripheral blood mononuclear cells, sampled in the first trimester of pregnancy. These TCRs come from a female donor with multiple sclerosis, enrolled in a pregnancy study.

The V and J genes are TRBV6-6 and TRBJ2-7, with D tentatively TRBD1 (5 bases). The CDR3 has 14 residues. Germline loops: CDR1 MNHNY, CDR2 SVGAGI (reference sequence). V gave up 7 bases and J gave up 0 bases, with 13 bases separating them. The CDR3 DNA follows: TGTGCCAGCACCCCAGACAGTAACTCCTACGAGCAGTACTTC. Its protein product is CASTPDSNSYEQYF.

V usage is TRBV5-1 and J usage is TRBJ1-1; possibly TRBD1 for D (5 bases). The CDR3 runs to 15 residues. The V gene's germline CDR1 is SGHRS and CDR2 YFSETQ. V lost 0 bases and J lost 4, with 13 bases in between. The CDR3 nucleotides are TGCGCCAGCAGCTTGGAGTCAGGGTTTAGCACTGAAGCTTTCTTT. Translated, it gives CASSLESGFSTEAFF.

The chain recombines TRBV19 with TRBJ1-2; D might be TRBD1 (6 bases). This CDR3 region has 12 residues. With 7 bases removed from V and 8 bases from J, the gap between germline ends came to 14 bases. Germline V gene lookup returns CDR1 LNHDA and CDR2 SQIVND (reference sequence). The CDR3 DNA is TGTGCCAGTACGGGACATCTCGACGGCTACACCTTC. This gives the protein CASTGHLDGYTF.

The chain combines TRBV6-6 with TRBJ2-5; 12 nucleotides align to TRBD2. The germline V gene encodes CDR1 MNHNY and CDR2 SVGAGI (reference sequence). The CDR3 length is 16 residues. V gave up 4 bases and J gave up 5 bases; unmatched junction bases: 8. The CDR3 loop is CASSSTSGRSSETQYF. Here the CDR3 DNA reads TGTGCCAGCAGTTCTACTAGCGGGAGGTCTTCGGAGACCCAGTACTTC.

The chain couples TRBV4-1 to TRBJ1-5; D not resolved. The V end lost 0 bases, the J end lost 6 bases, and 15 bases lay between the germline ends. Germline CDR1 reads MGHRA; CDR2 reads YSYEKL. The CDR3 spans 16 residues. CDR3 region: CASSQDSFLTGQPQHF. CDR3 nucleotides: TGCGCCAGCAGCCAAGATAGTTTCCTGACGGGTCAGCCCCAGCATTTT.

The chain is built from TRBV27 and TRBJ2-5, with D perhaps TRBD2 (6 bases). CDR1 and CDR2 from the germline V gene are MNHEY and SMNVEV (reference sequence). The CDR3 is made up of 15 amino acids. Between the trimmed V and J ends, which lost 5 bases and 5 bases, there was a span of 18 bases. The DNA for the CDR3 is TGTGCCAGCAGTCTAAACGGGGGAGTGGGGGAGACCCAGTACTTC. It encodes CASSLNGGVGETQYF.

This clone is a singleton in its sample. The chain is built from TRBV4-1 and TRBJ2-1; 12 nucleotides match TRBD2. With 3 bases clipped from V and 8 bases from J, the junction kept 11 bases outside the gene matches. This CDR3 is built from 17 residues. The V gene's germline CDR1 is MGHRA and CDR2 YSYEKL. CDR3 protein: CASSQFLLAGGDDEQFF. CDR3 nucleotide sequence: TGCGCCAGCAGCCAGTTCTTACTAGCGGGGGGTGATGATGAGCAGTTCTTC.

This chain uses TRBV19 with TRBJ2-2; TRBD1 is a possible D gene (5 bases). The CDR3 contains 15 residues. Germline V gene lookup returns CDR1 LNHDA and CDR2 SQIVND (reference sequence). V was clipped by 0 bases and J by 3 bases, with 8 bases between them. CDR3 bases: TGTGCCAGTAGTATAGACAGGGCAGACACCGGGGAGCTGTTTTTT. Its translation: CASSIDRADTGELFF.

The chain recombines TRBV5-4 with TRBJ2-3, with TRBD2 matching over 8 bases. The CDR3 contains 17 residues. Germline loops: CDR1 SGHNT, CDR2 YYREEE (reference sequence). Trimming at V came to 0 bases and at J to 2 bases, leaving 8 bases not matched to a gene. The CDR3 spells CASSLAGTSGPTDTQYF. The CDR3, as DNA: TGTGCCAGCAGCTTGGCCGGAACTAGCGGACCCACAGATACGCAGTATTTT.

The V call is TRBV27, the J call TRBJ2-1, with D uncertain. The CDR3 consists of 13 residues. Germline-derived CDR1 and CDR2 are MNHEY and SMNVEV (reference sequence). V was cut by 3 bases and J by 8 bases, with 11 bases left in between. The CDR3 reads CASSFNSGYEQFF. CDR3 DNA sequence: TGTGCCAGCAGTTTTAACAGTGGGTATGAGCAGTTCTTC.

The chain is built from TRBV19 and TRBJ2-2; weak D call: TRBD1 (5 bases). Germline-derived CDR1 and CDR2 are LNHDA and SQIVND (reference sequence). V was clipped by 5 bases and J by 4 bases, with 14 bases between them. This CDR3 comprises 15 residues. In DNA, the CDR3 is TGTGCCAGTAGTGTGCAGGGATGGTCCACCGGGGAGCTGTTTTTT. Translation: CASSVQGWSTGELFF.

The rearrangement joins TRBV18 to TRBJ2-7, with D maybe TRBD2 (5 bases). The V gene lost 3 bases and the J gene lost 0 bases, with 18 bases spanning the gap. The CDR3 has 17 amino acids. The germline V gene encodes CDR1 KGHSH and CDR2 LQKENI. In DNA, the CDR3 is TGTGCCAGCTCACCCCGACTCCTAGCCTCAGACTCCTACGAGCAGTACTTC. Translated, it gives CASSPRLLASDSYEQYF.

The V call is TRBV11-2, the J call TRBJ1-1; 7 nucleotides match TRBD1. The CDR3 has 15 amino acids. Trimming took 0 bases from V and 7 from J; bases not matched to a gene: 8. CDR1 and CDR2 from the germline V gene are SGHAT and FQNNGV. Here the CDR3 reads CASSLDMHRDSEAFF. The CDR3 DNA follows: TGTGCCAGCAGCTTAGATATGCACCGGGACAGTGAAGCTTTCTTT.

J is TRBJ2-5 and V is TRBV4-1; D gene ambiguous. This CDR3 is built from 12 residues. Germline V lookup: CDR1 MGHRA, CDR2 YSYEKL. V lost 1 base to trimming and J lost 7 bases, with 7 bases between them. This CDR3 reads CASSQVAGTQYF. The CDR3 nucleotides read TGCGCCAGCAGCCAAGTGGCAGGGACCCAGTACTTC.

This clone appeared a single time. J is TRBJ2-4 and V is TRBV6-1, with 15 bases aligning to TRBD2. The ends lost 7 bases at V and 14 bases at J; junction bases unmatched: 6. Germline V gene sequence: CDR1 MNHNS, CDR2 SASEGT. The CDR3 has 13 residues. CDR3 residues: CASKTGLAGGEYF. The CDR3 DNA is TGTGCCAGCAAGACGGGACTAGCGGGAGGCGAGTACTTC.

The gene calls are TRBV7-6 and TRBJ1-6; D may be TRBD1 (5 bases). The CDR3 runs to 15 residues. Germline V gives CDR1 SGHVS, CDR2 FNYEAQ. V gave up 5 bases and J gave up 4 bases, with 12 bases separating them. CDR3 sequence (DNA): TGTGCCAGCAGCCTAGGGCCAGGGTATAATTCACCCCTCCACTTT. Its translation is CASSLGPGYNSPLHF. Drawing the rest from reference TRBV7-6 and TRBJ1-6, the complete variable domain is GAGVSQSPRYKVTKRGQDVALRCDPISGHVSLYWYRQALGQGPEFLTYFNYEAQQDKSGLPNDRFSAERPEGSISTLTIQRTEQRDSAMYRCASSLGPGYNSPLHFGNGTRLTVT.

The V and J genes are TRBV10-1 and TRBJ2-3; possibly TRBD2 for D (5 bases). Germline lookup yields CDR1 WNHNN and CDR2 SYGVQD (reference sequence). This CDR3 contains 17 residues. V shed 0 bases and J shed 2 bases, with 15 bases lying between them. The CDR3 DNA follows: TGCGCCAGCAGTGAGTCGGAGGAAGCAAAATTCACAGATACGCAGTATTTT. Amino acid sequence: CASSESEEAKFTDTQYF.